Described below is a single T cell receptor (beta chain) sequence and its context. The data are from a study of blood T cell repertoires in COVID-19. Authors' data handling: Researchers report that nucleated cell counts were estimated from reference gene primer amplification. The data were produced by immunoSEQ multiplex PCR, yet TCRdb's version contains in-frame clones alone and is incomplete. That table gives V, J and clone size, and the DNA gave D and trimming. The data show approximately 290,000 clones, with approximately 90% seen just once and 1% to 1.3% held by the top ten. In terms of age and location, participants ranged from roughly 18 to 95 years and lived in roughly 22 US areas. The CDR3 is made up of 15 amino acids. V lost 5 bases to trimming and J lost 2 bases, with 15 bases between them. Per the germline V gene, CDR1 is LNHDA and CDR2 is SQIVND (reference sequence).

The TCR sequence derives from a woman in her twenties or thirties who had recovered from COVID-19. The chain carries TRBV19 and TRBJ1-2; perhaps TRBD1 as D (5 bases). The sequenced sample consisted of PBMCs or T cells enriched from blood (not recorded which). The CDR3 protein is CASSYITTGNYGYTF. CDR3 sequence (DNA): TGTGCCAGTAGTTATATTACCACAGGAAACTATGGCTACACCTTC.